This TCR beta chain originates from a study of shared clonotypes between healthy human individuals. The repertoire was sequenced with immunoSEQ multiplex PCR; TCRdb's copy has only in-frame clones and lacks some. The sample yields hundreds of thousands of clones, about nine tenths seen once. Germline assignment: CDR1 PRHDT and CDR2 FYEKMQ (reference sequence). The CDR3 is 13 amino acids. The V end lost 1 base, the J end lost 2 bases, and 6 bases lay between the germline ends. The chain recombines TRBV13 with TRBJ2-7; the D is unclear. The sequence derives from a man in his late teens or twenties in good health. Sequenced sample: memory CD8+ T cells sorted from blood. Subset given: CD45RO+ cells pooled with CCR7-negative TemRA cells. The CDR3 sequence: CASSLDFPYEQYF. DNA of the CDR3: TGTGCCAGCAGCTTAGATTTCCCCTACGAGCAGTACTTC.